These 9 T cell receptor beta chains were all obtained from the same sample, sequenced in a study of blood T cell repertoires in COVID-19 (dated by TCRdb to 2020 to 2021). The method was the immunoSEQ multiplex PCR assay. Not all clones reach the TCRdb copy of this immuneACCESS table, which keeps in-frame sequences only. Checked studies attribute under half of the gap to unresolved V genes and leave the rest unexplained. This sample gives 40,000 to 55,000 clones in total; approximately 88% of them show up just once. Roughly 2.5% of the sample is taken by the ten largest. The material sequenced was peripheral blood. The receptors originated from a man aged 50-59 years with acute or convalescent COVID-19.

This chain uses TRBV16 with TRBJ1-6; the D gene is possibly TRBD1 (6 bases). Trimming removed 0 bases at V and 9 bases at J, with 12 bases between. CDR1 is KGHSY and CDR2 is FQNENV in the germline V gene. The CDR3 has 15 residues. The CDR3 nucleotides read TGTGCCAGCAGCCAATCGGGGGGGCGCGGTTCACCCCTCCACTTT. It encodes CASSQSGGRGSPLHF.

The chain is built from TRBV28 and TRBJ2-3, with 11 nucleotides matching TRBD1. CDR3 size: 16 residues. Per germline, CDR1 MDHEN and CDR2 SYDVKM. J lost 4 bases, V lost 4 bases, and 7 bases had no gene match. In DNA form, the CDR3 reads TGTGCCAGCAGTTCGCCGGGACAGGGGGTTGCAGATACGCAGTATTTT. Its protein product is CASSSPGQGVADTQYF.

This sequence joins TRBV5-1 and TRBJ2-7, with a tentative D call TRBD1 (6 bases). The germline gives CDR1 SGHRS, CDR2 YFSETQ. The CDR3 has 14 amino acids. The V end was cut by 0 bases, the J end by 4 bases, with 11 bases between. The CDR3 loop reads CASSLEGRGYEQYF. CDR3 sequence (DNA): TGCGCCAGCAGCTTGGAGGGCAGGGGTTACGAGCAGTACTTC.

The chain has TRBV2 and TRBJ1-6; 8 bases map to TRBD1. This CDR3 comprises 16 residues. Trimming cost V 6 bases and J 9 bases; bases outside gene matches: 13. Germline V gene sequence: CDR1 SNHLY, CDR2 FYNNEI. The DNA of the CDR3 is TGTGCCAGCAGAGGAAATACAGGGGGTATCGGTTCACCCCTCCACTTT. This encodes CASRGNTGGIGSPLHF.

The chain has TRBV4-2 and TRBJ1-5; D uncertain. V lost 1 base and J 3 bases, leaving 10 bases between the germline ends. This CDR3 is built from 15 residues. Looked up from germline, CDR1 is LGHNA and CDR2 is YNFKEQ. CDR3 in DNA: TGTGCCAGCAGCCAAGGAGGCAGTATCAATCAGCCCCAGCATTTT. Protein: CASSQGGSINQPQHF.

The CDR3 DNA reads as TGTGCCAGCAGCGCACAGGGTGGGGGCAATGAGCAGTTCTTC. Translated, it gives CASSAQGGGNEQFF. The V call is TRBV7-9, the J call TRBJ2-1, with D maybe TRBD1 (6 bases). The CDR3 sequence is 14 residues long. V shed 5 bases and J shed 6 bases, with 14 bases lying between them. From germline, CDR1 is SEHNR and CDR2 FQNEAQ (reference sequence).

The table lists this clone with a count of one. The chain joins TRBV6-4 to TRBJ1-6; 7 nucleotides agree with TRBD1. CDR3 length equals 15 residues. Germline V gene sequence: CDR1 MRHNA, CDR2 SNTAGT. J gave up 7 bases and V 7 bases, and 10 bases lay outside the gene matches. The CDR3 protein is CASNDRDPLNSPLHF. The CDR3 DNA reads TGTGCCAGCAACGACAGGGACCCATTAAATTCACCCCTCCACTTT.

The J gene is TRBJ1-2, the V gene TRBV19, with no clear D. Germline lookup yields CDR1 LNHDA and CDR2 SQIVND (reference sequence). The CDR3 spans 14 residues. The V end lost 3 bases, the J end lost 1 base, and 9 bases lay between the germline ends. CDR3 in DNA: TGTGCCAGTAGTATCGCCAGGATTAACTATGGCTACACCTTC. Its protein product is CASSIARINYGYTF.

The J gene is TRBJ1-1, the V gene TRBV12-3 or TRBV12-4; tentative D call: TRBD1 (6 bases). The CDR3 is 12 residues long. The V and J ends lost 4 bases and 11 bases respectively, with 14 bases between them. The DNA for the CDR3 is TGTGCCAGCAGTTACGGACAGCCTGTGGCTTTCTTT. It encodes CASSYGQPVAFF.